This paragraph covers one T cell receptor beta chain sequence. Its specificity is not known. CDR3 length equals 14 residues. Germline CDR1 SGHTA, CDR2 FQGNSA. Trimming cost V 5 bases and J 1 base, with 10 bases left between them. The source of the sample is a study of cytomegalovirus exposure and HLA in healthy donors. Study conclusions and caveats: Among the CMV-associated chains, a few were confirmed in vitro as specific for CMV antigens. Later findings reportedly placed an Asian-associated ancestry cluster below the roughly 670-donor mean for N-insertions. Certain sequence variants were highly shared and formed a cluster, and this cluster was likely a sequencing artifact. Earlier findings revealed that most TCR beta V segments proved productive either about 87% or about 30% of the time.

A multiplex PCR was run with 60 Vbeta primers and 13 Jbeta primers. Sequenced by immunoSEQ multiplex PCR; TCRdb stores in-frame clones only, minus some. Of approximately 100,000 clones listed, 9.5% to 13% were seen once; the top ten hold 5.8%. The chain employs TRBV7-2 and TRBJ2-3; TRBD1 might be the D (5 bases). The source material was PBMCs. The TCR was taken from a man in his forties in good health and CMV-seropositive. The DNA of the CDR3 is TGTGCCAGCAGCCCCCTACAGGGCACAGATACGCAGTATTTT. Protein product: CASSPLQGTDTQYF.